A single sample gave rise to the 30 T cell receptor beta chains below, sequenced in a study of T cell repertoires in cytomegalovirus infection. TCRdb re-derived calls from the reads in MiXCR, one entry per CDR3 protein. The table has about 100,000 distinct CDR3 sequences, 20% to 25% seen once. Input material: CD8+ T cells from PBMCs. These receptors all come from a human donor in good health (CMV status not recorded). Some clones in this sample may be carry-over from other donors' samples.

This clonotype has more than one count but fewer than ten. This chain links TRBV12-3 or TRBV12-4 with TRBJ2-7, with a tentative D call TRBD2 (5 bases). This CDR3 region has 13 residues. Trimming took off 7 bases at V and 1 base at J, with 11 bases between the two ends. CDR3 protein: CASTLPGSYEQYF. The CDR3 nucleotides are TGTGCCAGCACTCTCCCGGGGTCCTACGAGCAGTACTTC.

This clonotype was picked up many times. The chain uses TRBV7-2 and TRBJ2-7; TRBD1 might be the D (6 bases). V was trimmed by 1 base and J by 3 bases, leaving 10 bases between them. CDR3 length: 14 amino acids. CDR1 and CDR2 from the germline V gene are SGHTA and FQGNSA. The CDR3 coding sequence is TGTGCCAGCAGCTTAGGGCAGGGGCACTACGAGCAGTACTTC. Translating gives CASSLGQGHYEQYF.

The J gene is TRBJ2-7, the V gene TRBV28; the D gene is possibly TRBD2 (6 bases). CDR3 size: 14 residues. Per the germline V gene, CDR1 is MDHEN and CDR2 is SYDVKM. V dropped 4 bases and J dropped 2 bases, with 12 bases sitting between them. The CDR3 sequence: CASSSGSRAYEQYF. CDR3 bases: TGTGCCAGCAGTTCCGGGAGCCGGGCCTACGAGCAGTACTTC.

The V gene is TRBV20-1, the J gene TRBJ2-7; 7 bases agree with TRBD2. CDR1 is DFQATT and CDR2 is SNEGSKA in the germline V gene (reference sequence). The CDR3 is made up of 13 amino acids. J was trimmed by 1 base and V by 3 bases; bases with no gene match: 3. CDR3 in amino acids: CSARERGSYEQYF. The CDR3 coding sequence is TGCAGTGCTAGGGAGCGGGGATCCTACGAGCAGTACTTC.

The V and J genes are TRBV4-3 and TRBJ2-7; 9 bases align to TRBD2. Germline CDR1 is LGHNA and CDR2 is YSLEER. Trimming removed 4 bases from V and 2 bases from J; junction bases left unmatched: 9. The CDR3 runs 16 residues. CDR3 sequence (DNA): TGCGCCAGCAGCCGACATAGCGGGAGTGCCGCCTACGAGCAGTACTTC. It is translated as CASSRHSGSAAYEQYF.

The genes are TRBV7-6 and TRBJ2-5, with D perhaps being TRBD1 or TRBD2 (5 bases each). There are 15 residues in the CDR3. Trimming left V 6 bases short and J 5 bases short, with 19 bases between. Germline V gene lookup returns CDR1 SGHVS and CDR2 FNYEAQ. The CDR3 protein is CASRRSLNGAETQYF. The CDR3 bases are TGTGCCAGCAGAAGGTCCCTCAACGGGGCGGAGACCCAGTACTTC.

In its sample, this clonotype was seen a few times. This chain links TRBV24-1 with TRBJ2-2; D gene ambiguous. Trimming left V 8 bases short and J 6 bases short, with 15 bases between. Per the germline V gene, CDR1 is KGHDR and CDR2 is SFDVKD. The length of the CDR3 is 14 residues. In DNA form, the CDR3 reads TGTGCCACCAAGTCCGATTCTGGACCCGGGGAGCTGTTTTTT. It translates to CATKSDSGPGELFF.

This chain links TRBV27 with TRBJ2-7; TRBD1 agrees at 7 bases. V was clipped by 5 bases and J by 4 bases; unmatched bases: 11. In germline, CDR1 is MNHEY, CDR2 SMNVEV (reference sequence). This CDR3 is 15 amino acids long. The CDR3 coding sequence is TGTGCCAGCAGTATAAAACAGGGGATGCCTTACGAGCAGTACTTC. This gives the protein CASSIKQGMPYEQYF.

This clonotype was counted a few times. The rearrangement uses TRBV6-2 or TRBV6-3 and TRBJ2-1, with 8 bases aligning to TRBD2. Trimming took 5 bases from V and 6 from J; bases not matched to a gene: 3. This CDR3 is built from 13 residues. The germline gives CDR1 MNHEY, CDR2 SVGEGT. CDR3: CASSPGLGNEQFF. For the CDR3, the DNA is TGTGCCAGCAGTCCGGGACTAGGCAATGAGCAGTTCTTC.

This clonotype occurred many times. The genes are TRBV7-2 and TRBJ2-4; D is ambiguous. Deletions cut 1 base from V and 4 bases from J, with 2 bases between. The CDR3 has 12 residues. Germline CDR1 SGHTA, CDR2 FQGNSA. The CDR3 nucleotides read TGTGCCAGCAGCTTAGAGAAAAACATTCAGTACTTC. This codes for CASSLEKNIQYF. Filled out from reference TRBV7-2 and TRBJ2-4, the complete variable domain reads GAGVSQSPSNKVTEKGKDVELRCDPISGHTALYWYRQSLGQGLEFLIYFQGNSAPDKSGLPSDRFSAERTGGSVSTLTIQRTQQEDSAVYLCASSLEKNIQYFGAGTRLSVL.

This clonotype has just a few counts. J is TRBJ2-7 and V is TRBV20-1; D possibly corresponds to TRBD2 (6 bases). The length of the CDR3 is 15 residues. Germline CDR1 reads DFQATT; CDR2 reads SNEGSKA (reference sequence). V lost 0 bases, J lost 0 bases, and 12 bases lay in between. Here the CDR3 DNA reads TGCAGTGCTAGAGACTGGACTACGAGCTCCTACGAGCAGTACTTC. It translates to CSARDWTTSSYEQYF.

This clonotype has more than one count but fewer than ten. Here the CDR3 DNA reads TGTGCCAGTAGTATAGCACCCACTAGCGGGGATTCCAATGAGCAGTTCTTC. It encodes CASSIAPTSGDSNEQFF. This chain uses TRBV19 with TRBJ2-1, with TRBD2 identical over 10 bases. The CDR3 runs to 17 residues. Germline V gene sequence: CDR1 LNHDA, CDR2 SQIVND (reference sequence). Trimming removed 1 base from V and 6 bases from J; junction bases left unmatched: 9.

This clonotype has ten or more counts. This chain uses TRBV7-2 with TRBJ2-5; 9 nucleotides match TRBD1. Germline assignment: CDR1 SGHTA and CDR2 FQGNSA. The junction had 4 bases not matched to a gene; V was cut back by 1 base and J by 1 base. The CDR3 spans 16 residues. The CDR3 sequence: CASSLVDRGFQETQYF. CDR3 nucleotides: TGTGCCAGCAGCTTAGTGGACAGGGGATTCCAAGAGACCCAGTACTTC.

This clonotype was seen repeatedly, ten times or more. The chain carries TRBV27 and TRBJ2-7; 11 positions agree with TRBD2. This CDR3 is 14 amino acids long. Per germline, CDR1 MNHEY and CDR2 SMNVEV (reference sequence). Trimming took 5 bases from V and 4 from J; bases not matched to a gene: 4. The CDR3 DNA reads TGTGCCAGCAGTCCTGGGACTAGCGGTTACGAGCAGTACTTC. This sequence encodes CASSPGTSGYEQYF.

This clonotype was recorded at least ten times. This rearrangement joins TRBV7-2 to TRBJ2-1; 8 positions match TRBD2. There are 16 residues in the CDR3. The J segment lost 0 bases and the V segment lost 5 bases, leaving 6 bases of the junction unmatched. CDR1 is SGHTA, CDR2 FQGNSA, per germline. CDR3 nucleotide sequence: TGTGCCAGCAGCAAGGCCAGCGGGAGCTCCTACAATGAGCAGTTCTTC. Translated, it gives CASSKASGSSYNEQFF.

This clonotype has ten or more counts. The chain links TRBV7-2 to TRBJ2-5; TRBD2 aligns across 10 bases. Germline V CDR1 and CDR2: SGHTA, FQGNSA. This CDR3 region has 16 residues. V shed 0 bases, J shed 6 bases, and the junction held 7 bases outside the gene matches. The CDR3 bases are TGTGCCAGCAGCTTAGCCAGCGGGGGGGCCGGGAAGACCCAGTACTTC. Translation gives CASSLASGGAGKTQYF.

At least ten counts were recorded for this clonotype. Written as DNA, the CDR3 is TGTGCCAGCAGCTTAACGGGGGGTGCAGAAGCTTTCTTT. Its translation is CASSLTGGAEAFF. The rearrangement uses TRBV7-6 and TRBJ1-1; D possibly corresponds to TRBD1 (5 bases). The V and J ends lost 2 bases and 8 bases respectively, with 12 bases between them. Germline values: CDR1 SGHVS, CDR2 FNYEAQ. CDR3 length: 13 residues.

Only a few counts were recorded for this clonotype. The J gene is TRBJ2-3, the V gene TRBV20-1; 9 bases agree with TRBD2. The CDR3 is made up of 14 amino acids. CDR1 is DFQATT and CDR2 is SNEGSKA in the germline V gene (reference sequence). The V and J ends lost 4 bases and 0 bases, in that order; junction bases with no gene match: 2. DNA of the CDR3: TGCAGTGCTATTAGCGGGGGAAGCACAGATACGCAGTATTTT. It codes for CSAISGGSTDTQYF.

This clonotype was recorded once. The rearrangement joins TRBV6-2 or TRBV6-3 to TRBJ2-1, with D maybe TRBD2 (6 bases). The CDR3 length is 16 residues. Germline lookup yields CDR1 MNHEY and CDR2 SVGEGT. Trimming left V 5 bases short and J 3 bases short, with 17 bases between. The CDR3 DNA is TGTGCCAGCAGTGCCTCGGGACTCCAGTACTACAATGAGCAGTTCTTC. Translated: CASSASGLQYYNEQFF.

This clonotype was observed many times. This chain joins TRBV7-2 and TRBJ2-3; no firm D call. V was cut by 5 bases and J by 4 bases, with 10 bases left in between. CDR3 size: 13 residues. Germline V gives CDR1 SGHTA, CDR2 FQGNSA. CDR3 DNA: TGTGCCAGCAGCCCAGTTTCAGCAGATACGCAGTATTTT. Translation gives CASSPVSADTQYF. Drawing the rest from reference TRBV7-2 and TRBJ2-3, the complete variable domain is GAGVSQSPSNKVTEKGKDVELRCDPISGHTALYWYRQSLGQGLEFLIYFQGNSAPDKSGLPSDRFSAERTGGSVSTLTIQRTQQEDSAVYLCASSPVSADTQYFGPGTRLTVL.

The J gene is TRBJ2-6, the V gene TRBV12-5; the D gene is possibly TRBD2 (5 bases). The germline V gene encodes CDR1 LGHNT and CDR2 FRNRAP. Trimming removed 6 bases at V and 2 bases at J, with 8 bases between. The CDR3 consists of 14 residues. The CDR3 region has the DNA TGTGCTAGTGGCCCGGAGGCTGGGGCCAACGTCCTGACTTTC. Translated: CASGPEAGANVLTF.

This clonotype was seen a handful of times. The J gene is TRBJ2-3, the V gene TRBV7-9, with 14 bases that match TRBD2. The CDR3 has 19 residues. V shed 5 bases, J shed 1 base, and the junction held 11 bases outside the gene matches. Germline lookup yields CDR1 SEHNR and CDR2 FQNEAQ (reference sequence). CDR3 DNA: TGTGCCAGCAGCCCCCAGACTAGCGGGAGGGCCTTCGGCACAGATACGCAGTATTTT. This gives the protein CASSPQTSGRAFGTDTQYF.

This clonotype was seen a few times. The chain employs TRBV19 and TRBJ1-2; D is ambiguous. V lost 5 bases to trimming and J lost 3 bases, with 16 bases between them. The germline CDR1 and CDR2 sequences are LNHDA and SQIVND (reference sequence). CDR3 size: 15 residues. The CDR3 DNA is TGTGCCAGTAGTCCCCGGGGTAGGACGGACTATGGCTACACCTTC. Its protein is CASSPRGRTDYGYTF.

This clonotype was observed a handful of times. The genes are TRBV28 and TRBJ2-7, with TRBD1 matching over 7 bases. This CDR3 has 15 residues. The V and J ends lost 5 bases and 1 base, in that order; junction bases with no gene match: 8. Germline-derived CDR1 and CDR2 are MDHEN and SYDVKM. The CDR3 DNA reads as TGTGCCAGCAGTCTGCCGGGACAGAGATCCTACGAGCAGTACTTC. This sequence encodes CASSLPGQRSYEQYF.

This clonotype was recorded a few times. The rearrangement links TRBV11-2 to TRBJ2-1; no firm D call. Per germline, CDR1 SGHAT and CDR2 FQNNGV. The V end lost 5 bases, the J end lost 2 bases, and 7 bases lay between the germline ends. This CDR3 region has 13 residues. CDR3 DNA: TGTGCCAGCAGCCCCCAGACCTACAATGAGCAGTTCTTC. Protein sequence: CASSPQTYNEQFF.

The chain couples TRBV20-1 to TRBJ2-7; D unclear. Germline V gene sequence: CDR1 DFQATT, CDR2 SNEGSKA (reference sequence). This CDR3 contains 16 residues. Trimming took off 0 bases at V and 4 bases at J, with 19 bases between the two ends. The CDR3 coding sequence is TGCAGTGCTAGAGATAGTTTGAGGCAGTGGGGATACGAGCAGTACTTC. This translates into CSARDSLRQWGYEQYF.

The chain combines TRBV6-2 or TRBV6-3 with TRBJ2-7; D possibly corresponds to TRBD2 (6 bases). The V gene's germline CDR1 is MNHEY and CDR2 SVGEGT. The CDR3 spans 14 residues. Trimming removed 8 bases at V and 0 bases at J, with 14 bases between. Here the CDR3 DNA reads TGTGCCAGCTCTAGCGACTCGCGCTCCTACGAGCAGTACTTC. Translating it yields CASSSDSRSYEQYF.

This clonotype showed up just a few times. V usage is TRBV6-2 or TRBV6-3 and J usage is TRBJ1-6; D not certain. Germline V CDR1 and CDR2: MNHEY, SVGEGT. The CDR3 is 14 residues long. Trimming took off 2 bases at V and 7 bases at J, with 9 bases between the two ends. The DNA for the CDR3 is TGTGCCAGCAGTTACGAGGCGACAAATTCACCCCTCCACTTT. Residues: CASSYEATNSPLHF.

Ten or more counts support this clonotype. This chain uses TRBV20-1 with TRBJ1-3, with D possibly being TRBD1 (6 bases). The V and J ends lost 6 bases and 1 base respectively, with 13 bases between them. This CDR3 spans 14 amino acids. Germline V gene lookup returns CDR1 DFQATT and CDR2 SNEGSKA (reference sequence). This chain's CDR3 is CSAEAGVSGNTIYF. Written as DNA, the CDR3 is TGCAGTGCCGAGGCAGGGGTGTCTGGAAACACCATATATTTT.

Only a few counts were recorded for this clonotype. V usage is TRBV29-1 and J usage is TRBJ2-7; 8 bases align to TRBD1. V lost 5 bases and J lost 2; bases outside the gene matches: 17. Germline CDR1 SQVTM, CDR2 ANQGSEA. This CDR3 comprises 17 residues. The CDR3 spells CSVIRLVTGETPYEQYF. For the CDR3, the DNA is TGCAGCGTTATTCGCCTCGTGACAGGGGAAACCCCCTACGAGCAGTACTTC.